This T cell receptor (beta chain) appears in the sequencing data of a study of beta chain features in type 1 diabetes. The authors reverse transcribed all of the isolated RNA, so sequencing captured expressed TCRB transcripts. The protocol was immunoSEQ multiplex PCR, while the TCRdb copy is restricted to in-frame clones and leaves out a portion. Among about 390,000 clones listed, roughly a tenth were seen once. Whole-study results and caveats: More deletions and fewer insertions at VDJ junctions were seen in type 1 diabetes patients. Shorter TCRB CDR3s, moderately but significantly so, marked every one of the four CD4+ subsets in Type 1 diabetes patients. PCR might favor shorter templates, equally in patients and controls. The naive, central memory and Treg TCRB repertoires showed an apparent similarity that was greater among patients than among healthy donors.

This clone was detected a few times. Its antigen is currently unknown. CDR1 is SGHTA, CDR2 FQGNSA, per germline. The CDR3 has 15 amino acids. V dropped 6 bases and J dropped 4 bases, with 18 bases sitting between them. The sequencing input was central memory CD4+ T cells from blood. The sequence came from a young man with type 1 diabetes. This sequence joins TRBV7-2 and TRBJ2-5; the D is unclear. The CDR3 protein is CASSPQTTFRETQYF. Here the CDR3 DNA reads TGTGCCAGCAGTCCTCAAACTACTTTTCGAGAGACCCAGTACTTC.